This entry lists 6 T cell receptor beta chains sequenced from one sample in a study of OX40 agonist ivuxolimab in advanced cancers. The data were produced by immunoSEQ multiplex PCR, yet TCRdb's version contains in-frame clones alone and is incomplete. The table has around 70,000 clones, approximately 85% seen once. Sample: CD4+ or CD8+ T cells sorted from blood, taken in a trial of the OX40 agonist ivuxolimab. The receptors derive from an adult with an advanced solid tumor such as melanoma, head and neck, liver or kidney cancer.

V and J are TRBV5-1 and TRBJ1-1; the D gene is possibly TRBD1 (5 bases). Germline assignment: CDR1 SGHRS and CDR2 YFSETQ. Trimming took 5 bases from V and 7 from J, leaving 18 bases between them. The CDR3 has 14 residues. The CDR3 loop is CASSPLIGAGEAFF. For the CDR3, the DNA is TGCGCCAGCAGTCCCCTAATTGGGGCGGGTGAAGCTTTCTTT.

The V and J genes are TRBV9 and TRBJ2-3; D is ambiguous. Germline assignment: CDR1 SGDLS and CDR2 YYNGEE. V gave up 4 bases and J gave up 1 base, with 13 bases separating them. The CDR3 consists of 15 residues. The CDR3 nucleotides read TGTGCCAGCAGCCCCCGTATCATGGGCACAGATACGCAGTATTTT. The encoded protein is CASSPRIMGTDTQYF.

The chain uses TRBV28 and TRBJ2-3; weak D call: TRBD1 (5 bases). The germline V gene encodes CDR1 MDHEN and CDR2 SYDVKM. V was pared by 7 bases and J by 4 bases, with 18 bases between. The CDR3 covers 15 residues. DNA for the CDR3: TGTGCCAGCACCGAAGTGGCAGGGCGATCAGATACGCAGTATTTT. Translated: CASTEVAGRSDTQYF.

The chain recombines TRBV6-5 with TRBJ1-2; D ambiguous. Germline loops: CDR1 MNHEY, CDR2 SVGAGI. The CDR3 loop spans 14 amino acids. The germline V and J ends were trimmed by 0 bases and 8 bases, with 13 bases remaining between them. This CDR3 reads CASSYSSPEEGYTF. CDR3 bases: TGTGCCAGCAGTTACTCGAGCCCCGAAGAGGGCTACACCTTC.

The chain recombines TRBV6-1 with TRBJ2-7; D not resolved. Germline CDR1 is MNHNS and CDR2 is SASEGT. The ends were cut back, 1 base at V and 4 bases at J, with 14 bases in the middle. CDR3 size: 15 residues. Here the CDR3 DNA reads TGTGCCAGCAGTGAAGTGAGGATTCAGGCGTACGAGCAGTACTTC. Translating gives CASSEVRIQAYEQYF.

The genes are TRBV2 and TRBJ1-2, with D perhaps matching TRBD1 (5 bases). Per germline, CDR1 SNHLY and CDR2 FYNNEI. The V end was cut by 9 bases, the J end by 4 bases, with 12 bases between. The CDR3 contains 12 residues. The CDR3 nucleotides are TGTGCCAGTAACCGGGACGGCTATGGCTACACCTTC. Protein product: CASNRDGYGYTF.